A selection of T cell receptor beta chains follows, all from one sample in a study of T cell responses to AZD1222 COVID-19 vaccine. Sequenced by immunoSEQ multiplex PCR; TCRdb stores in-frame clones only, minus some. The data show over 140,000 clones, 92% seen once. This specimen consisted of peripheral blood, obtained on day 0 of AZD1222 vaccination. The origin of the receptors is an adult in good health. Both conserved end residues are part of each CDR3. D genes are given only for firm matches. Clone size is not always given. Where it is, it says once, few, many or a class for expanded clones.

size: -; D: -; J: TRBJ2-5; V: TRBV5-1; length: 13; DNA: TGCGCCAGCAGCCCGAGCGGCCAAGAGACCCAGTACTTC; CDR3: CASSPSGQETQYF
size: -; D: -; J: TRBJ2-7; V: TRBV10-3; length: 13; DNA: TGTGCCACGCAGGACTGGAGCTCCTACGAGCAGTACTTC; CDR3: CATQDWSSYEQYF
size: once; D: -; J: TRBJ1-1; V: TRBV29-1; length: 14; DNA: TGCAGCGCCAGCGCGACAGATTTCAACACTGAAGCTTTCTTT; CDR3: CSASATDFNTEAFF
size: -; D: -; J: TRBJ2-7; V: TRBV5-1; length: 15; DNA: TGCGCCAGCAGCTTGGGTGGGAGACCAGACTACGAGCAGTACTTC; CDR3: CASSLGGRPDYEQYF
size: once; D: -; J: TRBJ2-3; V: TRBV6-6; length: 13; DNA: TGTGCCAGCAGCGGACAACTCACAGATACGCAGTATTTT; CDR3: CASSGQLTDTQYF
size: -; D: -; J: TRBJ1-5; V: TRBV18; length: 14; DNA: TGTGCCAGCTCACCTCCGATGAGCAATCAGCCCCAGCATTTT; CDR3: CASSPPMSNQPQHF
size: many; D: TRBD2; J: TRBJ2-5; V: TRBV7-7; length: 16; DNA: TGTGCTAGCAGCTTCACTAGCGGGGGGACCCAAGAGACCCAGTACTTC; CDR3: CASSFTSGGTQETQYF
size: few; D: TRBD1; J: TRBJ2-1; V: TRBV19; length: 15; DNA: TGTGCCAGTAGTCCCACGACAGGGCCCTACAATGAGCAGTTCTTC; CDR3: CASSPTTGPYNEQFF
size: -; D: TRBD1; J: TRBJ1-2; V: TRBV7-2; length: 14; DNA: TGTGCCAGCAGCGTAGACAGGGTAGTTGGTGGCTACACCTTC; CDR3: CASSVDRVVGGYTF
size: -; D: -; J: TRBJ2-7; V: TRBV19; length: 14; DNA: TGTGCCAGTAGTATAGGAGGAATGGGTTACGAGCAGTACTTC; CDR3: CASSIGGMGYEQYF
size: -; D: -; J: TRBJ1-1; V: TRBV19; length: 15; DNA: TGTGCCAGTAGTATACCGGGGTGGAAGAACACTGAAGCTTTCTTT; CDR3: CASSIPGWKNTEAFF
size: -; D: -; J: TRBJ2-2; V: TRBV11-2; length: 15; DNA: TGTGCCAGCAGCTTATCGGGTCCCGGCAGCGGGGAGCTGTTTTTT; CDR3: CASSLSGPGSGELFF
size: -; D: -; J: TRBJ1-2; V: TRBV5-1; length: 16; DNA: TGCGCCAGCAGCTTGGACTCGGGGGGTCGGAACTATGGCTACACCTTC; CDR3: CASSLDSGGRNYGYTF
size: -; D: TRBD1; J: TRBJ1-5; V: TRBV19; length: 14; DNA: TGTGCCAGTGCATCTGTAGGACAGGGCGTGCCCCAGCATTTT; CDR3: CASASVGQGVPQHF
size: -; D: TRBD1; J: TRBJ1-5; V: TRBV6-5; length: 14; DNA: TGTGCCAGCAGCGTGGACAGGGAGAATCAGCCCCAGCATTTT; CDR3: CASSVDRENQPQHF
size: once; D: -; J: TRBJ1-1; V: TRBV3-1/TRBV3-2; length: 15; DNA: TGTGCCAGCAGCCGCCTCGGGGGGGGCGACACTGAAGCTTTCTTT; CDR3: CASSRLGGGDTEAFF
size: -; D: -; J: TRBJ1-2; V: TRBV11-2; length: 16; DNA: TGTGCCAGCAGCTTAGCGAGGAGGGGACGGGGATATGGCTACACCTTC; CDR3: CASSLARRGRGYGYTF
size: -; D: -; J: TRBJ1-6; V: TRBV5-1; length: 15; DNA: TGCGCCAGCAGCTTGTTGGGTTCCGATAATTCACCCCTCCACTTT; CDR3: CASSLLGSDNSPLHF
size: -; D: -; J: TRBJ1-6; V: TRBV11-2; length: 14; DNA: TGTGCCAGCAGCTTATTGGGCGGGAGTTCACCCCTCCACTTT; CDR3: CASSLLGGSSPLHF
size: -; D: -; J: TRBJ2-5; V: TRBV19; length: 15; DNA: TGTGCCAGTAGTTCCGAGGCAGGTGCTCAAGAGACCCAGTACTTC; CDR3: CASSSEAGAQETQYF
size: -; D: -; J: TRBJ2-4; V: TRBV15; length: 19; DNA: TGTGCCACCAGCAGAGGGACGTTTAACGGATCCGGGGCCAAAAACATTCAGTACTTC; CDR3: CATSRGTFNGSGAKNIQYF
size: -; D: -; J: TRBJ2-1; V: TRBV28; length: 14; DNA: TGTGCCAGCAGCCAAACAACTAGCATCGGGGAGCAGTTCTTC; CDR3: CASSQTTSIGEQFF
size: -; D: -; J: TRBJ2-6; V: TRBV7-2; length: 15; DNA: TGTGCCAGCAGCTTATGGATCACTGGGGCCAACGTCCTGACTTTC; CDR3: CASSLWITGANVLTF
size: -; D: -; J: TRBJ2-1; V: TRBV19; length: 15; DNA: TGTGCCAGTAGTATGCTAGAGAGCTCCTACAATGAGCAGTTCTTC; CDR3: CASSMLESSYNEQFF
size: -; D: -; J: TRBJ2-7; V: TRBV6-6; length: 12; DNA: TGTGCCAGCAACCGGGGCGGTTACGAGCAGTACTTC; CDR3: CASNRGGYEQYF
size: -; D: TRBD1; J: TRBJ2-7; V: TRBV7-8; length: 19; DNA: TGTGCCAGCAGCTTATTACCCGGACAGGGGGGTAAAAGCTCCTACGAGCAGTACTTC; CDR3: CASSLLPGQGGKSSYEQYF
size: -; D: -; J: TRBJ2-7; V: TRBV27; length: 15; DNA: TGTGCCAGCAGTCAACGATATTTGAGGTCCTACGAGCAGTACTTC; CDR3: CASSQRYLRSYEQYF
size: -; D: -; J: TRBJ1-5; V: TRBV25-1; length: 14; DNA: TGTGCCAGCAGTGAAGGGGATAGCAATCAGCCCCAGCATTTT; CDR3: CASSEGDSNQPQHF
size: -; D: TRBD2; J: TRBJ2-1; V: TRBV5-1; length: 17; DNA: TGCGCCAGCAGCTTGGGCAGTAGCGGGAGTGTTGTTGATGAGCAGTTCTTC; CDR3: CASSLGSSGSVVDEQFF
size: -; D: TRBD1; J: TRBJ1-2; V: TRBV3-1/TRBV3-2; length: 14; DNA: TGTGCCAGCAGCCTAGAAACAGGGGAGGTCGGCTACACCTTC; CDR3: CASSLETGEVGYTF
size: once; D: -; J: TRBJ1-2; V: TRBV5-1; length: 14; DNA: TGCGCCAGCAGCTTGGCGCGGGGTGACTATGGCTACACCTTC; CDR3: CASSLARGDYGYTF
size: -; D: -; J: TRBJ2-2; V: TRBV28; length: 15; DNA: TGTGCCAGCAGTTTTGGCAGCGCGAACACCGGGGAGCTGTTTTTT; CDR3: CASSFGSANTGELFF
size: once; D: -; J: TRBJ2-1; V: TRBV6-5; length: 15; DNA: TGTGCCAGCAGGCCTTTTTCCAGGACTTACAATGAGCAGTTCTTC; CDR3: CASRPFSRTYNEQFF
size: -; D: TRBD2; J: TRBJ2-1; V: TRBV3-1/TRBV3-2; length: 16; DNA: TGTGCCAGCAGCCAACGACTAGCGGGAAAGTCAGGGGAGCAGTTCTTC; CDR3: CASSQRLAGKSGEQFF